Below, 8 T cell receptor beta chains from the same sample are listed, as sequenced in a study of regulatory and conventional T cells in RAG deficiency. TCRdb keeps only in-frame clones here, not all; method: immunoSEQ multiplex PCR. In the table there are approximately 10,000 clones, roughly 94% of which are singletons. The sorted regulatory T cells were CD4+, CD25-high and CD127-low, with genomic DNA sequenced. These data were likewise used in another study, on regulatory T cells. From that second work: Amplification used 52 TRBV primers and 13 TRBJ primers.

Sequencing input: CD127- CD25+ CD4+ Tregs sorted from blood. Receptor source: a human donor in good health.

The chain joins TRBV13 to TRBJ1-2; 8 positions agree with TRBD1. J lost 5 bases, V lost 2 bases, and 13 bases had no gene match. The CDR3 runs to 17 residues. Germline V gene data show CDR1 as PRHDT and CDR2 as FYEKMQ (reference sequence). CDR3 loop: CASSLPHGQGQPYGYTF. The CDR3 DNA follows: TGTGCCAGCAGCTTACCTCATGGACAGGGTCAACCTTATGGCTACACCTTC.

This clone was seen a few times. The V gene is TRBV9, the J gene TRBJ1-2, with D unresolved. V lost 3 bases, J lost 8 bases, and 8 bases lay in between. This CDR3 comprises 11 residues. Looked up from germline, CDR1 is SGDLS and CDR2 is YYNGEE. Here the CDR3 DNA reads TGTGCCAGCAGCGGATCAGGAGGCTACACCTTC. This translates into CASSGSGGYTF. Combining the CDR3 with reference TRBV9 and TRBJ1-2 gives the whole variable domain DSGVTQTPKHLITATGQRVTLRCSPRSGDLSVYWYQQSLDQGLQFLIQYYNGEERAKGNILERFSAQQFPDLHSELNLSSLELGDSALYFCASSGSGGYTFGSGTRLTVV.

In nucleotides, the CDR3 is TGCGCCAGCAGCTCCGGGGTAAATTCACCCCTCCACTTT. Its protein is CASSSGVNSPLHF. The rearrangement joins TRBV5-1 to TRBJ1-6; no firm D call. The CDR3 runs 13 residues. V shed 3 bases and J shed 7 bases, with 8 bases lying between them. The germline V gene encodes CDR1 SGHRS and CDR2 YFSETQ.

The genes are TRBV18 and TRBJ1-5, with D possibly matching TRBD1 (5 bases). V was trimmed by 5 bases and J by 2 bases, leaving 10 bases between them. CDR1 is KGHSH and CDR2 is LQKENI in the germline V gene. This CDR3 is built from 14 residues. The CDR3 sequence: CASSSTGGNQPQHF. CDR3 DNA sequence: TGTGCCAGCTCATCCACAGGAGGCAATCAGCCCCAGCATTTT.

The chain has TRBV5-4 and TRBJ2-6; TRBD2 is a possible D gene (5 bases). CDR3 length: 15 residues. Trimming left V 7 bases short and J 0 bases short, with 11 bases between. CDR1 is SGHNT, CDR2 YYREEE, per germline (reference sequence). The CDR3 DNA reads TGTGCCAGCGGCGGGTCGAACTCTGGGGCCAACGTCCTGACTTTC. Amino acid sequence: CASGGSNSGANVLTF. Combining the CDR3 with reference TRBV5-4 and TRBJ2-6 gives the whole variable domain ETGVTQSPTHLIKTRGQQVTLRCSSQSGHNTVSWYQQALGQGPQFIFQYYREEENGRGNFPPRFSGLQFPNYSSELNVNALELDDSALYLCASGGSNSGANVLTFGAGSRLTVL.

CDR3 bases: TGTGCCAGCAGCTTAGTACCCCGGGGGAGCGGTAACACCGGGGAGCTGTTTTTT. Translated: CASSLVPRGSGNTGELFF. V gene TRBV11-2 combines with J gene TRBJ2-2, with D possibly TRBD2 on 6 matching bases. The CDR3 totals 18 residues. The V end was cut by 1 base, the J end by 2 bases, with 17 bases between. Looked up from germline, CDR1 is SGHAT and CDR2 is FQNNGV.

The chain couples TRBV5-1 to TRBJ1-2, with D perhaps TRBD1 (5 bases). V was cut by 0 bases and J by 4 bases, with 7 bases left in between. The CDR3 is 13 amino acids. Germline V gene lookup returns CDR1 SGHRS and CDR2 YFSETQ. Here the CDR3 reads CASSLGQSYGYTF. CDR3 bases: TGCGCCAGCAGCTTGGGACAGTCCTATGGCTACACCTTC.

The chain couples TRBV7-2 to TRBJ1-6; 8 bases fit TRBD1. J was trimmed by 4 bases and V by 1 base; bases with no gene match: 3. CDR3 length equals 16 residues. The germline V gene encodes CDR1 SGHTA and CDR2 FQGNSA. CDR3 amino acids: CASSLGTGTYNSPLHF. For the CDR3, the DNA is TGTGCCAGCAGCTTAGGGACAGGGACTTATAATTCACCCCTCCACTTT. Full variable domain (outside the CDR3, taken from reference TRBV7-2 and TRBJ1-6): GAGVSQSPSNKVTEKGKDVELRCDPISGHTALYWYRQSLGQGLEFLIYFQGNSAPDKSGLPSDRFSAERTGGSVSTLTIQRTQQEDSAVYLCASSLGTGTYNSPLHFGNGTRLTVT.